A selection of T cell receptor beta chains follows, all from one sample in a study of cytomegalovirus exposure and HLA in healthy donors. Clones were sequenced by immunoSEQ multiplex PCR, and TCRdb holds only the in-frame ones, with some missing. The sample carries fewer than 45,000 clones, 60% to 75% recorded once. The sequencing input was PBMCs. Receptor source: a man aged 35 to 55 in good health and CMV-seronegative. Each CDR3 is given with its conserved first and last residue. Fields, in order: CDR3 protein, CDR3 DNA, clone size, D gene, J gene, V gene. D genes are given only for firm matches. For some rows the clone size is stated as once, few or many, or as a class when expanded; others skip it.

CDR3aa: CAWGAGTYEQYF; CDR3nt: TGTGCCTGGGGGGCGGGGACCTACGAGCAGTACTTC; abundance: NA; d_gene: NA; j_gene: TRBJ2-7; v_gene: TRBV30
CDR3aa: CASSDPFPGQDMNTEAFF; CDR3nt: TGTGCCAGCAGTGACCCTTTTCCGGGACAGGACATGAACACTGAAGCTTTCTTT; abundance: NA; d_gene: TRBD1; j_gene: TRBJ1-1; v_gene: TRBV6-4
CDR3aa: CASSPGTGFEQFF; CDR3nt: TGTGCCAGCAGCCCAGGGACAGGGTTTGAGCAGTTCTTC; abundance: NA; d_gene: TRBD1; j_gene: TRBJ2-1; v_gene: TRBV9
CDR3aa: CASSLGPPPDRNYGYTF; CDR3nt: TGCGCCAGCAGCTTGGGCCCCCCTCCCGACAGGAACTATGGCTACACCTTC; abundance: NA; d_gene: NA; j_gene: TRBJ1-2; v_gene: TRBV5-1
CDR3aa: CASSATGQETQYF; CDR3nt: TGTGCCAGTAGTGCTACAGGACAAGAGACCCAGTACTTC; abundance: NA; d_gene: NA; j_gene: TRBJ2-5; v_gene: TRBV19
CDR3aa: CASRVQGSEQYF; CDR3nt: TGTGCCAGCAGGGTGCAGGGGAGCGAGCAGTACTTC; abundance: NA; d_gene: NA; j_gene: TRBJ2-7; v_gene: TRBV6-6
CDR3aa: CASKGNRGRSGYTF; CDR3nt: TGCGCCAGCAAGGGGAACAGGGGGCGGAGTGGCTACACCTTC; abundance: NA; d_gene: TRBD1; j_gene: TRBJ1-2; v_gene: TRBV5-1
CDR3aa: CASSFRGQGALPQHF; CDR3nt: TGTGCCAGCAGTTTCCGTGGACAGGGGGCCCTGCCCCAGCATTTT; abundance: NA; d_gene: TRBD1; j_gene: TRBJ1-5; v_gene: TRBV28
CDR3aa: CASSSGGYEQYF; CDR3nt: TGCGCCAGCAGCTCGGGGGGCTACGAGCAGTACTTC; abundance: NA; d_gene: TRBD2; j_gene: TRBJ2-7; v_gene: TRBV4-3
CDR3aa: CAWSLVEGWREKLFF; CDR3nt: TGTGCCTGGAGTCTAGTTGAGGGATGGAGAGAAAAACTGTTTTTT; abundance: NA; d_gene: NA; j_gene: TRBJ1-4; v_gene: TRBV30
CDR3aa: CASSYGASGGFYEQYF; CDR3nt: TGTGCCAGCAGTTACGGGGCTAGCGGGGGCTTTTACGAGCAGTACTTC; abundance: few; d_gene: TRBD2; j_gene: TRBJ2-7; v_gene: TRBV6-5
CDR3aa: CASSQEGGVTDTQYF; CDR3nt: TGCGCCAGCAGCCAAGAAGGCGGCGTCACAGATACGCAGTATTTT; abundance: NA; d_gene: NA; j_gene: TRBJ2-3; v_gene: TRBV4-3
CDR3aa: CASQTSGGFTDTQYF; CDR3nt: TGTGCCAGTCAGACTAGCGGGGGGTTCACAGATACGCAGTATTTT; abundance: NA; d_gene: TRBD2; j_gene: TRBJ2-3; v_gene: TRBV28
CDR3aa: CARRGQGSSGNTIYF; CDR3nt: TGTGCCAGGCGGGGACAGGGGAGCTCTGGAAACACCATATATTTT; abundance: few; d_gene: TRBD1; j_gene: TRBJ1-3; v_gene: TRBV6-5
CDR3aa: CASSLAREKGTEAFF; CDR3nt: TGTGCCAGCAGCCTCGCCCGGGAAAAGGGCACTGAAGCTTTCTTT; abundance: NA; d_gene: NA; j_gene: TRBJ1-1; v_gene: TRBV28
CDR3aa: CASSSGLAGGYASTDTQYF; CDR3nt: TGTGCCAGCAGCTCCGGACTAGCGGGGGGCTACGCTAGCACAGATACGCAGTATTTT; abundance: once; d_gene: TRBD2; j_gene: TRBJ2-3; v_gene: TRBV7-2
CDR3aa: CASSRENPDREAFF; CDR3nt: TGTGCCAGCTCCCGGGAAAACCCAGACCGTGAAGCTTTCTTT; abundance: NA; d_gene: NA; j_gene: TRBJ1-1; v_gene: TRBV18
CDR3aa: CASTGTSYNEQFF; CDR3nt: TGTGCCAGCACCGGGACATCCTACAATGAGCAGTTCTTC; abundance: NA; d_gene: NA; j_gene: TRBJ2-1; v_gene: TRBV2
CDR3aa: CASRRDRGYSPLHF; CDR3nt: TGTGCCAGCAGACGCGACAGGGGATATTCACCCCTCCACTTT; abundance: few; d_gene: TRBD1; j_gene: TRBJ1-6; v_gene: TRBV6-1
CDR3aa: CASSPEETGLNTEAFF; CDR3nt: TGTGCCAGCTCACCGGAAGAGACAGGGTTGAACACTGAAGCTTTCTTT; abundance: few; d_gene: TRBD1; j_gene: TRBJ1-1; v_gene: TRBV18
CDR3aa: CASNGQGHEQYF; CDR3nt: TGTGCCAGCAACGGACAGGGCCACGAGCAGTACTTC; abundance: NA; d_gene: TRBD1; j_gene: TRBJ2-7; v_gene: TRBV6-1
CDR3aa: CSVGRRGYEQYF; CDR3nt: TGCAGCGTCGGACGGAGGGGCTACGAGCAGTACTTC; abundance: NA; d_gene: NA; j_gene: TRBJ2-7; v_gene: TRBV29-1
CDR3aa: CASSEVGGSGNTQYF; CDR3nt: TGTGCCAGCAGTGAAGTTGGGGGGAGTGGGAATACGCAGTATTTT; abundance: NA; d_gene: NA; j_gene: TRBJ2-3; v_gene: TRBV6-1
CDR3aa: CAWSVVGRNNQPQHF; CDR3nt: TGTGCCTGGAGTGTAGTGGGGAGGAACAATCAGCCCCAGCATTTT; abundance: once; d_gene: NA; j_gene: TRBJ1-5; v_gene: TRBV30
CDR3aa: CASSASRQGQHGTQYF; CDR3nt: TGTGCCAGCAGTGCCAGTCGACAGGGGCAACATGGTACGCAGTATTTT; abundance: NA; d_gene: TRBD1; j_gene: TRBJ2-3; v_gene: TRBV6-1
CDR3aa: CASSFRQNYGYTF; CDR3nt: TGTGCCAGCAGTTTTCGACAGAACTATGGCTACACCTTC; abundance: NA; d_gene: NA; j_gene: TRBJ1-2; v_gene: TRBV27
CDR3aa: CASSSNRGVSQETQYF; CDR3nt: TGCGCCAGCAGCTCCAACAGGGGAGTAAGTCAAGAGACCCAGTACTTC; abundance: NA; d_gene: TRBD1; j_gene: TRBJ2-5; v_gene: TRBV4-1
CDR3aa: CASSVGANTGELFF; CDR3nt: TGTGCCAGCAGCGTAGGCGCGAACACCGGGGAGCTGTTTTTT; abundance: NA; d_gene: NA; j_gene: TRBJ2-2; v_gene: TRBV9
CDR3aa: CASSGPSRDEQYF; CDR3nt: TGTGCCAGCAGTGGACCCTCCCGGGATGAGCAGTACTTC; abundance: NA; d_gene: NA; j_gene: TRBJ2-7; v_gene: TRBV6-1
CDR3aa: CASSPQAGNTDTQYF; CDR3nt: TGTGCCAGCAGCCCTCAAGCGGGGAACACAGATACGCAGTATTTT; abundance: NA; d_gene: TRBD2; j_gene: TRBJ2-3; v_gene: TRBV13
CDR3aa: CASSRFQGQDTQYF; CDR3nt: TGTGCCAGCTCACGGTTTCAGGGGCAGGATACGCAGTATTTT; abundance: NA; d_gene: NA; j_gene: TRBJ2-3; v_gene: TRBV18
CDR3aa: CASSSGTPAYEQYF; CDR3nt: TGTGCCAGCAGCTCCGGGACTCCTGCCTACGAGCAGTACTTC; abundance: NA; d_gene: NA; j_gene: TRBJ2-7; v_gene: TRBV7-2
CDR3aa: CSGAQGGFTEAFF; CDR3nt: TGCAGCGGTGCACAGGGCGGTTTCACTGAAGCTTTCTTT; abundance: once; d_gene: NA; j_gene: TRBJ1-1; v_gene: TRBV29-1
CDR3aa: CASSLTGLGGYTF; CDR3nt: TGTGCCAGCAGCTTAACTGGTCTCGGTGGCTACACCTTC; abundance: NA; d_gene: NA; j_gene: TRBJ1-2; v_gene: TRBV7-6
CDR3aa: CASSLGSDYEQYF; CDR3nt: TGTGCCAGTAGTCTCGGGAGCGACTACGAGCAGTACTTC; abundance: once; d_gene: NA; j_gene: TRBJ2-7; v_gene: TRBV19
CDR3aa: CASSLLPGQTSYEQYF; CDR3nt: TGCGCCAGCAGCTTGCTCCCGGGACAAACCAGCTACGAGCAGTACTTC; abundance: NA; d_gene: NA; j_gene: TRBJ2-7; v_gene: TRBV5-1
CDR3aa: CASRSSVLGYTF; CDR3nt: TGTGCCAGCAGAAGCTCGGTTCTTGGCTACACCTTC; abundance: NA; d_gene: NA; j_gene: TRBJ1-2; v_gene: TRBV27
CDR3aa: CSVEGGQGFEAFF; CDR3nt: TGCAGCGTTGAAGGTGGGCAAGGCTTTGAAGCTTTCTTT; abundance: NA; d_gene: NA; j_gene: TRBJ1-1; v_gene: TRBV29-1
CDR3aa: CASSSGRGRNQPQHF; CDR3nt: TGTGCCAGCAGTTCGGGCCGAGGGCGCAATCAGCCCCAGCATTTT; abundance: NA; d_gene: NA; j_gene: TRBJ1-5; v_gene: TRBV28
CDR3aa: CTSSHWGQRLNYGYTF; CDR3nt: TGCACCAGCAGCCATTGGGGACAGAGACTTAACTATGGCTACACCTTC; abundance: NA; d_gene: NA; j_gene: TRBJ1-2; v_gene: TRBV1
CDR3aa: CASSEAGGGWEQYF; CDR3nt: TGTGCCAGCAGTGAAGCTGGTGGAGGGTGGGAGCAGTACTTC; abundance: NA; d_gene: NA; j_gene: TRBJ2-7; v_gene: TRBV6-1
CDR3aa: CATLKDRGDSPLHF; CDR3nt: TGTGCCACACTAAAGGACAGGGGCGATTCACCCCTCCACTTT; abundance: NA; d_gene: TRBD1; j_gene: TRBJ1-6; v_gene: TRBV6-5
CDR3aa: CAWSVILMRDGTEAFF; CDR3nt: TGTGCCTGGAGTGTAATACTAATGAGGGATGGCACTGAAGCTTTCTTT; abundance: NA; d_gene: NA; j_gene: TRBJ1-1; v_gene: TRBV30
CDR3aa: CASSAMEGRGYEQYF; CDR3nt: TGTGCCAGCAGCGCAATGGAGGGAAGGGGTTACGAGCAGTACTTC; abundance: few; d_gene: NA; j_gene: TRBJ2-7; v_gene: TRBV7-8
CDR3aa: CASSQDIRGRGEETQYF; CDR3nt: TGCGCCAGCAGCCAAGATATCAGGGGACGGGGGGAGGAGACCCAGTACTTC; abundance: NA; d_gene: NA; j_gene: TRBJ2-5; v_gene: TRBV4-3
CDR3aa: CASSPGLEETQYF; CDR3nt: TGTGCCAGCTCACCAGGCCTAGAGGAGACCCAGTACTTC; abundance: NA; d_gene: NA; j_gene: TRBJ2-5; v_gene: TRBV18
CDR3aa: CASSVGTSGNNEQFF; CDR3nt: TGTGCCAGCAGTGTAGGTACTAGCGGTAATAATGAGCAGTTCTTC; abundance: medium-sized; d_gene: TRBD2; j_gene: TRBJ2-1; v_gene: TRBV6-1